The 15 T cell receptor beta chains in this list originate from one sample, sequenced in a study of cytomegalovirus exposure and HLA in healthy donors. This PCR relied on a set of 60 Vbeta primers and 13 Jbeta primers. Here immunoSEQ multiplex PCR was the method, and the copy in TCRdb shows in-frame clones only, minus some. Here the sample spans about 85,000 clones, more than 75% being singletons. Material for sequencing was PBMCs. The receptors were sampled from a woman aged 45-60 years in good health and CMV-seropositive.

There are a few counts of this clone. V usage is TRBV6-4 and J usage is TRBJ2-1; D might be TRBD2 (6 bases). The germline V gene has CDR1 MRHNA and CDR2 SNTAGT. CDR3 length equals 15 residues. V shed 4 bases and J shed 4 bases, with 14 bases lying between them. The CDR3 loop is CASSARSGTYNEQFF. The CDR3 bases are TGTGCCAGCAGTGCAAGAAGTGGGACTTACAATGAGCAGTTCTTC.

The chain employs TRBV7-9 and TRBJ1-2; 11 nucleotides line up with TRBD1. Germline CDR1 reads SEHNR; CDR2 reads FQNEAQ (reference sequence). V lost 5 bases and J lost 7; bases outside the gene matches: 9. The CDR3 spans 15 residues. The CDR3 DNA reads as TGTGCCAGCAGCCCCAGGGACAGGGGGTCGCGTGGCTACACCTTC. It specifies CASSPRDRGSRGYTF.

This clone has just one count. This sequence joins TRBV27 and TRBJ1-6; 7 bases are a match to TRBD1. With V trimmed by 3 bases and J by 7 bases, 3 bases remained unmatched. There are 14 residues in the CDR3. Per germline, CDR1 MNHEY and CDR2 SMNVEV (reference sequence). CDR3 DNA: TGTGCCAGCAGTTTCCAGGGGGGAAATTCACCCCTCCACTTT. Protein product: CASSFQGGNSPLHF.

This clone came up a few times. This chain uses TRBV11-2 with TRBJ1-1; D possibly corresponds to TRBD1 (5 bases). The germline V gene has CDR1 SGHAT and CDR2 FQNNGV. V dropped 2 bases and J dropped 4 bases, with 11 bases sitting between them. This CDR3 spans 14 amino acids. This chain's CDR3 is CASSLRRGGTEAFF. The CDR3 DNA follows: TGTGCCAGCAGCTTACGGAGGGGTGGCACTGAAGCTTTCTTT.

This clone was seen just once. This chain uses TRBV6-1 with TRBJ1-5; D possibly corresponds to TRBD1 (5 bases). Germline V gene lookup returns CDR1 MNHNS and CDR2 SASEGT. This CDR3 is built from 15 residues. V gave up 0 bases and J gave up 7 bases, with 13 bases separating them. Here the CDR3 DNA reads TGTGCCAGCAGTGAAGCGATGGAGGGGCACCAGCCCCAGCATTTT. Its protein is CASSEAMEGHQPQHF.

The V call is TRBV6-4, the J call TRBJ1-5; tentatively, D is TRBD1 (6 bases). V was pared by 4 bases and J by 4 bases, with 11 bases between. The CDR3 is made up of 14 amino acids. Germline V lookup: CDR1 MRHNA, CDR2 SNTAGT. CDR3 region: CASSAQGGNQPQHF. In DNA, the CDR3 is TGTGCCAGCAGTGCACAGGGTGGGAATCAGCCCCAGCATTTT.

The chain is built from TRBV5-6 and TRBJ1-1, with D possibly matching TRBD1 (5 bases). Germline CDR1 reads SGHDT; CDR2 reads YYEEEE. Deletions cut 2 bases from V and 1 base from J, with 6 bases between. The CDR3 consists of 13 residues. Here the CDR3 reads CASSFTGNTEAFF. The CDR3 DNA is TGTGCCAGCAGCTTCACAGGGAACACTGAAGCTTTCTTT.

V usage is TRBV4-1 and J usage is TRBJ2-3; D is possibly TRBD1 (6 bases). The V gene lost 0 bases and the J gene lost 4 bases, with 14 bases spanning the gap. The CDR3 has 16 residues. CDR1 is MGHRA, CDR2 YSYEKL, per germline. CDR3 sequence reads: CASSQDHAEGADTQYF. For the CDR3, the DNA is TGCGCCAGCAGCCAAGATCACGCAGAGGGGGCAGATACGCAGTATTTT.

This clone was counted a single time. The chain combines TRBV5-1 with TRBJ2-2, with TRBD1 identical over 9 bases. After removal of 4 bases from V and 6 bases from J, the junction contained 10 bases not matched to a gene. Germline CDR1 reads SGHRS; CDR2 reads YFSETQ. This CDR3 comprises 16 residues. The CDR3 spells CASSIGQGWSSGELFF. The CDR3 region has the DNA TGCGCCAGCAGCATAGGACAGGGGTGGTCTTCCGGGGAGCTGTTTTTT.

This sequence joins TRBV9 and TRBJ2-1, with 12 positions matching TRBD2. J was trimmed by 2 bases and V by 4 bases; bases with no gene match: 4. This CDR3 region has 16 residues. Germline V lookup: CDR1 SGDLS, CDR2 YYNGEE. The CDR3 DNA reads TGTGCCAGCAGCCAATGGACTAGCGGGGCCTACAATGAGCAGTTCTTC. It encodes CASSQWTSGAYNEQFF.

The V call is TRBV27, the J call TRBJ2-2, with TRBD2 as a possible D gene (6 bases). V dropped 6 bases and J dropped 5 bases, with 13 bases sitting between them. Looked up from germline, CDR1 is MNHEY and CDR2 is SMNVEV (reference sequence). This CDR3 has 14 amino acids. The DNA of the CDR3 is TGTGCCAGCAGGGCGGGTGGGGGGACCGGGGAGCTGTTTTTT. This encodes CASRAGGGTGELFF.

In its sample, this clone was seen once. This chain uses TRBV6-5 with TRBJ1-1, with D perhaps matching TRBD1 (6 bases). CDR1 MNHEY and CDR2 SVGAGI come from the germline V gene. The ends were cut back, 6 bases at V and 0 bases at J, with 14 bases in the middle. The CDR3 has 15 amino acids. CDR3 in DNA: TGTGCCAGCAGGATACAGGGTCCCATGAACACTGAAGCTTTCTTT. Translated: CASRIQGPMNTEAFF.

The chain recombines TRBV7-2 with TRBJ2-1, with 10 bases matching TRBD2. The CDR3 is 17 residues long. Trimming at V came to 5 bases and at J to 7 bases, leaving 14 bases not matched to a gene. Germline CDR1 is SGHTA and CDR2 is FQGNSA. CDR3 region: CASSPRGGAGGRNEQFF. Here the CDR3 DNA reads TGTGCCAGCAGCCCCCGGGGTGGAGCGGGGGGGCGGAATGAGCAGTTCTTC.

As DNA, the CDR3 is TGTGCCAGCAGCGGGGGGGAGAGAGGTTGGGAGCTGTTTTTT. Protein: CASSGGERGWELFF. This chain joins TRBV11-2 and TRBJ2-2; 7 nucleotides agree with TRBD2. The CDR3 is 14 residues long. Germline trimming cut 5 bases from V and 9 bases from J; bases unmatched to any gene: 9. Germline values: CDR1 SGHAT, CDR2 FQNNGV.

This rearrangement joins TRBV13 to TRBJ2-1; 15 nucleotides align to TRBD2. The germline V gene has CDR1 PRHDT and CDR2 FYEKMQ (reference sequence). With V trimmed by 4 bases and J by 2 bases, 3 bases remained unmatched. The CDR3 has 17 amino acids. Here the CDR3 reads CASSYGLAGGTYNEQFF. The CDR3 DNA follows: TGTGCCAGCAGCTACGGACTAGCGGGAGGGACCTACAATGAGCAGTTCTTC. Full variable domain (remainder filled in from reference TRBV13 and TRBJ2-1): AAGVIQSPRHLIKEKRETATLKCYPIPRHDTVYWYQQGPGQDPQFLISFYEKMQSDKGSIPDRFSAQQFSDYHSELNMSSLELGDSALYFCASSYGLAGGTYNEQFFGPGTRLTVL.